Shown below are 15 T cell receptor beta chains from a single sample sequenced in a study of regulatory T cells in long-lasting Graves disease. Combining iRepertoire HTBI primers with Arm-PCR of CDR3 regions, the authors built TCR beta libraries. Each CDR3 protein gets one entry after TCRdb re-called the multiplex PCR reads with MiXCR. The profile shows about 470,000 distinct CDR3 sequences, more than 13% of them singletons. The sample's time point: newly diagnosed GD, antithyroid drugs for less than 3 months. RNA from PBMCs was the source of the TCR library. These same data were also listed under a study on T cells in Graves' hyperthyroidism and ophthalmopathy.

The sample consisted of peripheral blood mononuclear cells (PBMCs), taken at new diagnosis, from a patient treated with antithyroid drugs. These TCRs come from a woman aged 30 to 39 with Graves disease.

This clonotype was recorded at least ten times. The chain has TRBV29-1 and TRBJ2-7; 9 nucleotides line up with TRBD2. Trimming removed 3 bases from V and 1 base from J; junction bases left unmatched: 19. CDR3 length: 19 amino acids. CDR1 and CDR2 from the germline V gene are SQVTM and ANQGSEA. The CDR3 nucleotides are TGCAGCGTTGAGACCGACGCTGAAATAGCGGGAGCTTGGTCCTACGAGCAGTACTTC. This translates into CSVETDAEIAGAWSYEQYF.

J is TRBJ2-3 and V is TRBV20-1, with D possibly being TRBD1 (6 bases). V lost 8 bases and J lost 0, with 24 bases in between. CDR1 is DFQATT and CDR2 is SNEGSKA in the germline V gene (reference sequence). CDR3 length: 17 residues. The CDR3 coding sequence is TGCAGTCCAAGCCAGGGGCTAGGCTTGCTCAGCACAGATACGCAGTATTTT. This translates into CSPSQGLGLLSTDTQYF.

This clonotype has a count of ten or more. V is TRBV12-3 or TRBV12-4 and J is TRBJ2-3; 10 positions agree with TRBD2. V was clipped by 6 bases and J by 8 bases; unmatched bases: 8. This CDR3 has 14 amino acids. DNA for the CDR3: TGTGCCAGCAGGGGGCTAGCGGGAGTGGGTACGCAGTATTTT. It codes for CASRGLAGVGTQYF.

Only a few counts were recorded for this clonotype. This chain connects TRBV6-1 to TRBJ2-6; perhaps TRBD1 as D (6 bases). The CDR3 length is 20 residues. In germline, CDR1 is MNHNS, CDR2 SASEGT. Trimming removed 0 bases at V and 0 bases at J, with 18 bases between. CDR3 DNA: TGTGCCAGCAGTGAAGCGGTCTTCCCGGGACAAGGCTCTGGGGCCAACGTCCTGACTTTC. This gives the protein CASSEAVFPGQGSGANVLTF.

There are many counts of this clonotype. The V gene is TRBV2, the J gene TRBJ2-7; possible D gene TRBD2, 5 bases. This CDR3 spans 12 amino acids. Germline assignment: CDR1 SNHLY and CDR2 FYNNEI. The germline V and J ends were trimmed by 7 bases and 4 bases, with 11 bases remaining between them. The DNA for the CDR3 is TGTGCCAGCACCCCGGGAATGTACGAGCAGTACTTC. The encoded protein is CASTPGMYEQYF.

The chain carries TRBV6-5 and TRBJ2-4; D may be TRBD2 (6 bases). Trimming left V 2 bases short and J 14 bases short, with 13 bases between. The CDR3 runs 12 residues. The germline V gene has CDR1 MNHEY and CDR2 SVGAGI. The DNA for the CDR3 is TGTGCCAGCAGTTACGGGGGACTGGGAGAGTACTTC. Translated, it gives CASSYGGLGEYF.

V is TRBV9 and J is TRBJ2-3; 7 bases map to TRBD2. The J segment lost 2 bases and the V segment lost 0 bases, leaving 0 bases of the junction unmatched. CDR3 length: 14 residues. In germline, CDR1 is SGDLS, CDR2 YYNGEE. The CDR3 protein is CASSVGLATDTQYF. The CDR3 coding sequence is TGTGCCAGCAGCGTAGGACTAGCCACAGATACGCAGTATTTT.

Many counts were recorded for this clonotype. CDR3 nucleotide sequence: TGTGCCAGCAGTGGCGCTACTAGCTTGGGTGAGCAGTTCTTC. This encodes CASSGATSLGEQFF. The chain links TRBV2 to TRBJ2-1; maybe TRBD2 (6 bases). The CDR3 loop spans 14 amino acids. V dropped 4 bases and J dropped 9 bases, with 16 bases sitting between them. Germline V CDR1 and CDR2: SNHLY, FYNNEI.

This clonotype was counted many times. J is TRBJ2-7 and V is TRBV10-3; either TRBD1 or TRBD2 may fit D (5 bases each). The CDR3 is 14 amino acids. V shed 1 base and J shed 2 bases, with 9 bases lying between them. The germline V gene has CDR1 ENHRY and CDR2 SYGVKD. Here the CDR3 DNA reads TGTGCCATCAGTGAGTGGGACCGTACCTACGAGCAGTACTTC. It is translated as CAISEWDRTYEQYF.

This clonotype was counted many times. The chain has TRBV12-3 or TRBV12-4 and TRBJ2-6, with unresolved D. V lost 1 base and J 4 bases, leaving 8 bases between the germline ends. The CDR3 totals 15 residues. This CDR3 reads CASSLGQPGANVLTF. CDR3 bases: TGTGCCAGCAGTTTAGGTCAGCCGGGGGCCAACGTCCTGACTTTC.

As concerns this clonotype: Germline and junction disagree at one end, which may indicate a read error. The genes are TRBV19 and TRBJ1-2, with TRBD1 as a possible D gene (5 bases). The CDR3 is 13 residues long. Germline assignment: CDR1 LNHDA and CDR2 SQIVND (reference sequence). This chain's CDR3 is CASSPGAGGVAPF. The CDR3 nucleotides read TGTGCCAGTAGTCCCGGGGCAGGCGGAGTCGCTCCCTTC.

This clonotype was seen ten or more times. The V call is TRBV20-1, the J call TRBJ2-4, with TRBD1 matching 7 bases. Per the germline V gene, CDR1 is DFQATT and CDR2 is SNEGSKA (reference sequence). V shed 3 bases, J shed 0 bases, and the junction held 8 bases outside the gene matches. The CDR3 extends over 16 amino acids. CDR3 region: CSASGQVTLAKNIQYF. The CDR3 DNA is TGCAGTGCTAGTGGACAGGTCACCCTAGCCAAAAACATTCAGTACTTC.

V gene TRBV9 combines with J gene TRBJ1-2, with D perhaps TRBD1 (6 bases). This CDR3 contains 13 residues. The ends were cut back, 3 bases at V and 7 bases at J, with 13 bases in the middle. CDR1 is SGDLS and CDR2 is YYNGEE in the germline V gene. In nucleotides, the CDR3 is TGTGCCAGCAGCGGAACAGGGTCGGCTGGCTACACCTTC. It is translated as CASSGTGSAGYTF.

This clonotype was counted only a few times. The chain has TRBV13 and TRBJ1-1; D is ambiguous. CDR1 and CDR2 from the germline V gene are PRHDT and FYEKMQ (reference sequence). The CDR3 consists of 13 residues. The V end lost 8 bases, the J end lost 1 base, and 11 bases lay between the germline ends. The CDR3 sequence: CASSAGRNTEAFF. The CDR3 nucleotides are TGTGCCAGCTCGGCAGGCAGGAACACTGAAGCTTTCTTT.

CDR3: CASSLAGGSPHEQYF. Here the CDR3 DNA reads TGTGCCAGCAGCTTGGCTGGCGGGAGTCCCCACGAGCAGTACTTC. V is TRBV5-6 and J is TRBJ2-7, with 7 bases matching TRBD2. The germline V gene encodes CDR1 SGHDT and CDR2 YYEEEE. The CDR3 length is 15 residues. V trimming: 0 bases; J trimming: 5 bases; junction bases outside the gene matches: 8.